Listed below are T cell receptor beta chains from one sample, sequenced in a study of cytomegalovirus exposure and HLA in healthy donors. The table came from immunoSEQ multiplex PCR; TCRdb's copy has only in-frame clones and leaves some out. The sample consists of about 110,000 clones, about 70% of them appearing once. The sample comprised PBMCs. The receptor source for this set is a woman in her twenties or thirties in good health and CMV-seronegative. Both conserved end residues are part of each CDR3. The D gene is left open where the match is weak. Clone sizes are given selectively: once, few, many, or a class where the clone is expanded.

NA NA TRBJ1-5 TRBV28 TGTGCCAGCAGTCCAGGTGGGGGCGATCAGCCCCAGCATTTT CASSPGGGDQPQHF
NA NA TRBJ1-3 TRBV7-3 TGTGCCAGCAGCCCGACAGGTTACGGAAACACCATATATTTT CASSPTGYGNTIYF
NA NA TRBJ2-1 TRBV6-1 TGTGCCAGCAGTGTGGCAGGGCCCTTTTATGAGCAGTTCTTC CASSVAGPFYEQFF
NA NA TRBJ1-3 TRBV4-2 TGTGCCAGCAGCCAAGATAACGCAGGCGGGCGGGACACCATATATTTT CASSQDNAGGRDTIYF
NA NA TRBJ1-1 TRBV6-1 TGTGCCAGCAGTGCCCAGGGGCCGCTTCCCCTCCCTGAAGCTTTCTTT CASSAQGPLPLPEAFF
NA NA TRBJ1-1 TRBV7-2 TGTGCCAGCAGCTCCCACATGAACACTGAAGCTTTCTTT CASSSHMNTEAFF
once TRBD1 TRBJ2-1 TRBV7-2 TGTGCCAGCAGCTTAGGACAGGGGAAGTTCAATGAGCAGTTCTTC CASSLGQGKFNEQFF
NA TRBD1 TRBJ2-1 TRBV2 TGTGCCAGCAGTTGGGGACAGGGGGCCTACAATGAGCAGTTCTTC CASSWGQGAYNEQFF
NA NA TRBJ2-2 TRBV29-1 TGCAGCGTTGATGTTCGGACAGCTACCGGGGAGCTGTTTTTT CSVDVRTATGELFF
NA NA TRBJ1-2 TRBV28 TGTGCCAGCAGTTCCACTAACTATGGCTACACCTTC CASSSTNYGYTF
NA NA TRBJ2-5 TRBV6-1 TGTGCCAGCAGACCCGGACAGACGTACCAAGAGACCCAGTACTTC CASRPGQTYQETQYF
NA NA TRBJ2-1 TRBV4-3 TGCGCCAGCAGCCAAGACGGGGACAATGAGCAGTTCTTC CASSQDGDNEQFF
NA TRBD1 TRBJ2-1 TRBV6-5 TGTGCCAGCAGCTACGACAGGGGGGGATACAATGAGCAGTTCTTC CASSYDRGGYNEQFF
NA NA TRBJ2-1 TRBV2 TGTGCCAGCAGGGGTGGAGGAAGCTCCTACAATGAGCAGTTCTTC CASRGGGSSYNEQFF
NA NA TRBJ1-1 TRBV5-1 TGCGCCAGCAGCCCAAATCCGGGGAACACTGAAGCTTTCTTT CASSPNPGNTEAFF
few NA TRBJ2-3 TRBV14 TGTGCCAGCAGCCAAGAGGCGGCAGCTAGCACAGATACGCAGTATTTT CASSQEAAASTDTQYF
NA NA TRBJ2-7 TRBV6-5 TGTGCCAGCAGTTCTATAGGACCCAGGGCCCCCGAGCAGTACTTC CASSSIGPRAPEQYF
NA TRBD1 TRBJ1-6 TRBV5-1 TGCGCCAGCAAAAACAGGGGGAATTCACCCCTCCACTTT CASKNRGNSPLHF
NA NA TRBJ2-5 TRBV6-5 TGTGCCAGCAGCGCGGGGTGGGAGACCCAGTACTTC CASSAGWETQYF
once TRBD2 TRBJ2-1 TRBV30 TGTGCCTGGGGGGGACTAGCGGGGGTAAACAATGAGCAGTTCTTC CAWGGLAGVNNEQFF
few NA TRBJ1-4 TRBV4-3 TGCGCCAGCAGCCAAGTTCTTCCAACTAATGAAAAACTGTTTTTT CASSQVLPTNEKLFF
few TRBD2 TRBJ2-1 TRBV25-1 TGTGCCAGCAGCCCCTGGGTTGGGGGGAGGGATGAGCAGTTCTTC CASSPWVGGRDEQFF
NA NA TRBJ1-5 TRBV4-1 TGCGCCAGCAGCCAAGATCCCAGGGGCAATCAGCCCCAGCATTTT CASSQDPRGNQPQHF
few TRBD1 TRBJ1-1 TRBV6-5 TGTGCCAGCAGCCTGGGACAGGAGAACACTGAAGCTTTCTTT CASSLGQENTEAFF
once TRBD1 TRBJ1-5 TRBV19 TGTGCCAGTAGTAGTTACAGGGGCAGTAATCAGCCCCAGCATTTT CASSSYRGSNQPQHF
NA TRBD2 TRBJ2-2 TRBV11-2 TGTGCCAGCAGCTTCGGACTAGCGGGGGGAATCGGGGAGCTGTTTTTT CASSFGLAGGIGELFF
NA NA TRBJ2-3 TRBV11-2 TGTGCCAGCAGCTTCTCGCAGGGGTCAGATACGCAGTATTTT CASSFSQGSDTQYF
NA TRBD2 TRBJ2-7 TRBV10-1 TGCGCCAGCGACCCCCCACCAGCGGGAGCCTCCTACGAGCAGTACTTC CASDPPPAGASYEQYF
NA NA TRBJ1-1 TRBV19 TGTGCCAGTAGACACCGGGACATACTGAACACTGAAGCTTTCTTT CASRHRDILNTEAFF
once NA TRBJ2-1 TRBV25-1 TGTGCCAGCAGTGTAGAATCCAGGGCCTACAATGAGCAGTTCTTC CASSVESRAYNEQFF
NA TRBD1 TRBJ1-6 TRBV4-3 TGCGCCAGCAGCCAAGATTGGACAGGGATAATCTCCTATAATTCACCCCTCCACTTT CASSQDWTGIISYNSPLHF
once TRBD1 TRBJ2-2 TRBV29-1 TGCAGCGTTGCCGGGACAGGTGGAACCGGGGAGCTGTTTTTT CSVAGTGGTGELFF
NA NA TRBJ2-7 TRBV29-1 TGCAGCGTATGGACACATACCTACGAGCAGTACTTC CSVWTHTYEQYF
once NA TRBJ1-2 TRBV6-5 TGTGCCAGCAGTTACTCGACCGGGGGGGCCTCGTTAGTCACCTTC CASSYSTGGASLVTF
NA NA TRBJ1-2 TRBV4-2 TGTGCCAGCAGCCAAGTGAGTGATGGCTACACCTTC CASSQVSDGYTF
NA NA TRBJ1-2 TRBV15 TGTGCCACCAGCCCTCAGGGCAGGAATGGCTACACCTTC CATSPQGRNGYTF
NA NA TRBJ1-5 TRBV21-1 NA CASELWGRGSSNQPQHF
once NA TRBJ2-3 TRBV4-1 TGCGCCAGCGCCGGGACTCTTCTCACAGATACGCAGTATTTT CASAGTLLTDTQYF
NA NA TRBJ2-1 TRBV7-9 TGTGCCAGCAGCTTAGCGCAGTACAATGAGCAGTTCTTC CASSLAQYNEQFF
NA TRBD1 TRBJ2-4 TRBV28 TGTGCCAGCAGCTCCCAGGGGGCGCCTCGTCGGAACATTCAGTACTTC CASSSQGAPRRNIQYF
NA TRBD1 TRBJ2-6 TRBV6-5 TGTGCCAGCAGCCCAGACAGGGCTGGGGCCAACGTCCTGACTTTC CASSPDRAGANVLTF
NA NA TRBJ1-2 TRBV14 TGTGCCAGCAGCCAAGGGGCACGGAACTATGGCTACACCTTC CASSQGARNYGYTF
once NA TRBJ2-5 TRBV9 TGTGCCAGCAGCGTCGGGAAGACCCAGTACTTC CASSVGKTQYF
NA NA TRBJ2-1 TRBV4-1 TGCGCCAGCAGCCAAGGTCATACAGAGTACAATGAGCAGTTCTTC CASSQGHTEYNEQFF
few TRBD1 TRBJ2-5 TRBV29-1 TGCAGCGTGGGACAGGGCCAAGAGACCCAGTACTTC CSVGQGQETQYF
NA NA TRBJ2-6 TRBV7-9 TGTGCCAGCAGGAGCCTTGCGGCCAACGTCCTGACTTTC CASRSLAANVLTF
NA NA TRBJ2-5 TRBV5-6 TGTGCCAGCAGCCGTCTCGATGTTGTATGGAGTGAAGAGACCCAGTACTTC CASSRLDVVWSEETQYF
NA NA TRBJ2-7 TRBV27 TGTGCCAGCCTGGGGTTAGGGGACGAGCAGTACTTC CASLGLGDEQYF
NA NA TRBJ1-1 TRBV18 TGTGCCAGCTCACCACAAAACAGGGCAAAAGCTTTCTTT CASSPQNRAKAFF
NA TRBD2 TRBJ2-3 TRBV5-1 TGCGCCAGCAGCTTGCCTAGCGGGGTAGCAGATACGCAGTATTTT CASSLPSGVADTQYF